The 6 T cell receptor beta chains below were found in one sample sequenced in a study of STAT5B mutations in CD4+ large granular lymphocyte leukemia. The repertoire was sequenced with immunoSEQ multiplex PCR; TCRdb's copy has only in-frame clones and lacks some. The profile shows approximately 25,000 clones, 60% to 80% of them singletons. The sequenced sample was CD4+ T cells from blood buffy coats. The receptors were gathered from a human donor in good health.

This chain uses TRBV6-1 with TRBJ2-5, with D tentatively TRBD2 (7 bases). CDR1 MNHNS and CDR2 SASEGT come from the germline V gene. This CDR3 region has 15 residues. CDR3 nucleotide sequence: TGTGTTACGAATGCCAAGGGGGGGCCCAGAGAGACCCAGTACTTC. Translated: CVTNAKGGPRETQYF.

The V and J genes are TRBV19 and TRBJ1-5, with 9 bases aligning to TRBD1. The CDR3 loop spans 15 amino acids. Germline CDR1 reads LNHDA; CDR2 reads SQIVND (reference sequence). The trim removed 0 bases at V and 6 bases at J, leaving 3 bases unmatched. The CDR3 DNA reads TGTGCCAGTAGTATAGAACAGGGGGCAGGTCAGCCCCAGCATTTT. Encoded protein: CASSIEQGAGQPQHF.

The V and J genes are TRBV27 and TRBJ2-2; no reliable D call. Germline CDR1 is MNHEY and CDR2 is SMNVEV (reference sequence). Trimming left V 6 bases short and J 6 bases short, with 8 bases between. CDR3 length: 12 residues. The CDR3 loop reads CASRVNAGELFF. The CDR3 DNA is TGTGCCAGCAGGGTGAATGCCGGGGAGCTGTTTTTT.

The chain employs TRBV19 and TRBJ2-3; perhaps TRBD2 as D (6 bases). The CDR3 runs 16 residues. CDR1 and CDR2 from the germline V gene are LNHDA and SQIVND (reference sequence). V was trimmed by 4 bases and J by 3 bases, leaving 17 bases between them. CDR3 loop: CASSKRTGDVTDTQYF. The CDR3 bases are TGTGCCAGTAGTAAACGTACGGGGGATGTAACAGATACGCAGTATTTT.

The genes are TRBV4-3 and TRBJ2-3; no firm D call. The CDR3 length is 14 residues. CDR1 and CDR2 from the germline V gene are LGHNA and YSLEER. Trimming shortened V by 2 bases and J by 9 bases, and 15 bases separated the two germline ends. The CDR3 region is CASSQLQNPRTQYF. The CDR3 DNA reads TGCGCCAGCAGCCAACTCCAAAATCCTCGGACGCAGTATTTT.

J is TRBJ2-1 and V is TRBV28; 7 bases agree with TRBD2. Losses at the gene ends were 4 bases for V and 6 bases for J; bases not matched to a gene: 12. This CDR3 comprises 16 residues. From germline, CDR1 is MDHEN and CDR2 SYDVKM. The CDR3 loop reads CASSSAGLEGGNEQFF. CDR3 nucleotide sequence: TGTGCCAGCAGTTCGGCCGGACTAGAAGGCGGCAATGAGCAGTTCTTC.